This T cell receptor (beta chain) was sequenced in a study of blood T cell repertoires in COVID-19. Overall study: From the United States, Italy and Spain came samples of acute and convalescent COVID-19. Nucleic acid was either cDNA or gDNA, and it came from T cells, B-cell-depleted T cells, or PBMCs.

Original processing notes: How many nucleated cells were present was estimated from reference gene primer amplification. Sequencing was performed with immunoSEQ multiplex PCR; in TCRdb, only in-frame clones are kept and a portion is missing. V and J calls and clone size are those listed in that table; D and trimming were worked out from the DNA. The data contain more than 150,000 clones, roughly 76% of them singletons. Germline-derived CDR1 and CDR2 are SGHTA and FQGNSA. The CDR3 has 13 residues. J lost 5 bases, V lost 5 bases, and 2 bases had no gene match. The sequenced material came from peripheral blood. This sequence originates from a woman aged 80 or over with COVID-19, enrolled during active disease. The rearrangement joins TRBV7-2 to TRBJ1-2; TRBD1 agrees at 10 bases. The CDR3 here is CASSEDRGYGYTF. The CDR3 bases are TGTGCCAGCAGCGAGGACAGGGGGTATGGCTACACCTTC.